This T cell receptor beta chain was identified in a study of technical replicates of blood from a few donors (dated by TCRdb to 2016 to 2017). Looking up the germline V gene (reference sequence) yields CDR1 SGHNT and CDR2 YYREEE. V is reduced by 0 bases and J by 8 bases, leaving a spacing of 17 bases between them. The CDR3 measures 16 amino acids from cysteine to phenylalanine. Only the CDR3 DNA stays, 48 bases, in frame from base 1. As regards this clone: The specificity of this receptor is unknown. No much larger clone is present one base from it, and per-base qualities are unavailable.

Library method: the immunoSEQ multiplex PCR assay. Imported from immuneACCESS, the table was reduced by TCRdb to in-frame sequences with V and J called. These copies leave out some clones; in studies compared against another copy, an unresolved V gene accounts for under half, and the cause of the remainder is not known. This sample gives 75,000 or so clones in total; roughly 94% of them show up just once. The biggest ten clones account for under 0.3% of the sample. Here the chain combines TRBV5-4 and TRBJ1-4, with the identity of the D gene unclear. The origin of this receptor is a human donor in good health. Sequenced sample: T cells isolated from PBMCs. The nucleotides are TGTGCCAGCAGCTTGGATCCGCAGGCAATACAGGAAAAACTGTTTTTT. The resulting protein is CASSLDPQAIQEKLFF.